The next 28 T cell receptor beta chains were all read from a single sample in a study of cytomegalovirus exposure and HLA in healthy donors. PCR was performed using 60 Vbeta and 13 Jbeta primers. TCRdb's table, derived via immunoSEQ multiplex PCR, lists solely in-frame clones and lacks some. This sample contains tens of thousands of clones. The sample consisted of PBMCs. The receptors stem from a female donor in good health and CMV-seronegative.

CDR3 DNA: TGCAGCGTTGTGCAGCGTTTGAACACTGAAGCTTTCTTT. Its protein is CSVVQRLNTEAFF. V is TRBV29-1 and J is TRBJ1-1; D remains ambiguous. Germline CDR1 and CDR2: SQVTM and ANQGSEA. This CDR3 region has 13 residues. The V end lost 4 bases, the J end lost 0 bases, and 9 bases lay between the germline ends.

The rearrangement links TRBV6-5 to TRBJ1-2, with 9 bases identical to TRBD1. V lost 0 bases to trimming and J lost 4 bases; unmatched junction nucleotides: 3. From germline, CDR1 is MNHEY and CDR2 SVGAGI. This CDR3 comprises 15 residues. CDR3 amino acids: CASSYSHRGLYGYTF. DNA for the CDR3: TGTGCCAGCAGTTACTCTCACAGGGGGCTCTATGGCTACACCTTC.

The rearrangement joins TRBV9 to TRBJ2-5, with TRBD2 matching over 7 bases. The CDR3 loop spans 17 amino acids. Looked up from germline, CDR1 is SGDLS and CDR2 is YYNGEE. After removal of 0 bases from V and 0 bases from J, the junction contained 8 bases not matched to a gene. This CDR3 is CASSVASGALYQETQYF. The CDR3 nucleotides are TGTGCCAGCAGCGTAGCGAGCGGGGCCCTGTACCAAGAGACCCAGTACTTC.

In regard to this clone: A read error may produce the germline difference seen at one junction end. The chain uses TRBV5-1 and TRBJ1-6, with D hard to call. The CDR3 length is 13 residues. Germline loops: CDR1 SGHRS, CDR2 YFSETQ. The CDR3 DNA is TGCGTCAGCAGCTTGGAACAAGATTCACCCCTCCACTTT. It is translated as CVSSLEQDSPLHF.

The CDR3 nucleotides are TGCGCCAGCAGCCAAGTCAGGGGAACTCATTCACCCCTCCACTTT. It encodes CASSQVRGTHSPLHF. This chain joins TRBV4-3 and TRBJ1-6; tentative D call: TRBD1 (6 bases). V was clipped by 1 base and J by 8 bases, with 12 bases between them. The CDR3 length is 15 residues. Germline CDR1 reads LGHNA; CDR2 reads YSLEER.

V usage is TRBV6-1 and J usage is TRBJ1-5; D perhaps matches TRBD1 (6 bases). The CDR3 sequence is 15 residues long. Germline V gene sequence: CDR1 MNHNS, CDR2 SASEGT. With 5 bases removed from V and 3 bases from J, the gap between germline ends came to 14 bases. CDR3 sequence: CASSRQAYTNQPQHF. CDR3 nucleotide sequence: TGTGCCAGCAGTAGACAGGCCTACACCAATCAGCCCCAGCATTTT.

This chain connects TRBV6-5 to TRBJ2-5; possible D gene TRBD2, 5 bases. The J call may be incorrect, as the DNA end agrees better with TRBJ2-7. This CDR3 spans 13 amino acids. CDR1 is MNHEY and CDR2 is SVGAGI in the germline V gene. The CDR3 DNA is TGTGCCGCCTCTGGGCTCGGGGTGAGCGAGCAGTACTTC. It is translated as CAASGLGVSEQYF.

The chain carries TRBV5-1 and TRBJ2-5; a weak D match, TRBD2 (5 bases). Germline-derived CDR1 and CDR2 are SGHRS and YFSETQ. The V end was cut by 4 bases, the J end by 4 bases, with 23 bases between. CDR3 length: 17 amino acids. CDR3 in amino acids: CASSLFVTDSRGETQYF. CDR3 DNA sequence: TGCGCCAGCAGCCTTTTCGTAACGGACTCCCGAGGAGAGACCCAGTACTTC.

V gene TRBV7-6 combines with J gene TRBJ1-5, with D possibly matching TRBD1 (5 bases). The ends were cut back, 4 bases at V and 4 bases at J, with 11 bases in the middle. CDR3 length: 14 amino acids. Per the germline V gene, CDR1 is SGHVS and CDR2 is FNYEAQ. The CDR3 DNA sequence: TGTGCCAGCAGCTACACTCAGGGAAATCAGCCCCAGCATTTT. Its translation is CASSYTQGNQPQHF.

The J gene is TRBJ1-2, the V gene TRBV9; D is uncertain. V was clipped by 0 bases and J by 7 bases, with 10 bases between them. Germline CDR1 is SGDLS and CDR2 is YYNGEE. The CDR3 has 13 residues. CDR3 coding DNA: TGTGCCAGCAGCGTAGCTTCACCCAGTGGCTACACCTTC. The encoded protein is CASSVASPSGYTF.

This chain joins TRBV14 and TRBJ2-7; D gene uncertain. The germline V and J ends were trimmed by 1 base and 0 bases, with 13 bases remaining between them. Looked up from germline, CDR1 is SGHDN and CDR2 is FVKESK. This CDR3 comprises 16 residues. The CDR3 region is CASSQGSKRVSYEQYF. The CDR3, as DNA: TGTGCCAGCAGCCAAGGGTCCAAGAGAGTCTCCTACGAGCAGTACTTC.

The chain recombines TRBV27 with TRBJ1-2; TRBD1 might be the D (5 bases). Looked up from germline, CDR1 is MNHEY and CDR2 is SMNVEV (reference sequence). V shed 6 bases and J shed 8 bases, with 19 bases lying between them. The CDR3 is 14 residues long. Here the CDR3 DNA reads TGTGCCAGCAGCAAAAAAGGGGCGTTATGGGGCTACACCTTC. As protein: CASSKKGALWGYTF.

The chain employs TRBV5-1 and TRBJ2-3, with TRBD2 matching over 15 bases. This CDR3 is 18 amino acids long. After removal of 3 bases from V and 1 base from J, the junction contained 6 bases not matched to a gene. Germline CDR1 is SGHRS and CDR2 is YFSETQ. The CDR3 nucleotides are TGCGCCAGCAGCTCTGGAGGACTAGCGGGGGGGGGCACAGATACGCAGTATTTT. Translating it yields CASSSGGLAGGGTDTQYF.

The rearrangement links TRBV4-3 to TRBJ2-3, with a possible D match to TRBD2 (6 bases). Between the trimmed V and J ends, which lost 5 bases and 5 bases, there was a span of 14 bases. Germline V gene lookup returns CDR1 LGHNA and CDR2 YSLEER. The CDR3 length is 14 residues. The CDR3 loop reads CASSVRGGRDTQYF. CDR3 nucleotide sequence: TGCGCCAGCAGCGTACGGGGAGGCAGAGATACGCAGTATTTT.

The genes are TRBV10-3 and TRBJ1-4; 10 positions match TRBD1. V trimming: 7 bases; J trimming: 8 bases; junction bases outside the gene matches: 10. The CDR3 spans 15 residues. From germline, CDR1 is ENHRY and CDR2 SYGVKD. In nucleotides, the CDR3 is TGTGCCATCAAGGACGGGACAGGGGTGGGAGAAAAACTGTTTTTT. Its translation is CAIKDGTGVGEKLFF.

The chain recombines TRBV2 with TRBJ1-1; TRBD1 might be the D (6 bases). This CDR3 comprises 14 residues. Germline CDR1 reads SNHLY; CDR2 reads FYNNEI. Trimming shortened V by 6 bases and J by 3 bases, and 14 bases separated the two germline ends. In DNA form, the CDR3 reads TGTGCCAGCAGGGGGGGGCAAATGCACACTGAAGCTTTCTTT. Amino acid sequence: CASRGGQMHTEAFF.

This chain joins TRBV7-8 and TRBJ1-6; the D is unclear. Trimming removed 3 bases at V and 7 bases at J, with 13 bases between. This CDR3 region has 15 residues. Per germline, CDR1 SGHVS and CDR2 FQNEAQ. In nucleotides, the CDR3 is TGTGCCAGCAGCTTTTTTGGCCGAGGAAATTCACCCCTCCACTTT. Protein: CASSFFGRGNSPLHF. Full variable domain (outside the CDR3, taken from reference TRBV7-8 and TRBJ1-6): GAGVSQSPRYKVAKRGQDVALRCDPISGHVSLFWYQQALGQGPEFLTYFQNEAQLDKSGLPSDRFFAERPEGSVSTLKIQRTQQEDSAVYLCASSFFGRGNSPLHFGNGTRLTVT.

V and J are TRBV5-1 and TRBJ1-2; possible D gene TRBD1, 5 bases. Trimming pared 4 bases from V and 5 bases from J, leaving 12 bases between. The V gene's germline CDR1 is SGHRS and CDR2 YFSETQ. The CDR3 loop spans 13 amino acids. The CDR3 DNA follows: TGCGCCAGCAGCCCACCAGGGACTTATGGCTACACCTTC. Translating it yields CASSPPGTYGYTF.

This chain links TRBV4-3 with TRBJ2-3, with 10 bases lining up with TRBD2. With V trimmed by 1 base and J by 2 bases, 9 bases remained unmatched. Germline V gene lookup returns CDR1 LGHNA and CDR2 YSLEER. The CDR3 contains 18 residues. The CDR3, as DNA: TGCGCCAGCAGCCAAGTTAAAGCGGGGGGGCCCTCCACAGATACGCAGTATTTT. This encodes CASSQVKAGGPSTDTQYF.

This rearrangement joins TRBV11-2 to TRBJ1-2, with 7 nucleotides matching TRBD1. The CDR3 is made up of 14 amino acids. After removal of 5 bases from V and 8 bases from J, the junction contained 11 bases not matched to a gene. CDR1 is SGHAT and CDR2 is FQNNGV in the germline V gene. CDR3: CASSPTQGYNGYTF. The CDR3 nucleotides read TGTGCCAGCAGCCCCACACAGGGGTATAACGGCTACACCTTC.

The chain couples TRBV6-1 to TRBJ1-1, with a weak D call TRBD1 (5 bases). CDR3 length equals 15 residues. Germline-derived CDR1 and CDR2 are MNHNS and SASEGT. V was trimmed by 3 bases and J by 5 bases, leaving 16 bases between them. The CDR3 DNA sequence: TGTGCCAGCAGTGAGTACACGACAAGGGGAACTGAAGCTTTCTTT. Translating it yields CASSEYTTRGTEAFF.

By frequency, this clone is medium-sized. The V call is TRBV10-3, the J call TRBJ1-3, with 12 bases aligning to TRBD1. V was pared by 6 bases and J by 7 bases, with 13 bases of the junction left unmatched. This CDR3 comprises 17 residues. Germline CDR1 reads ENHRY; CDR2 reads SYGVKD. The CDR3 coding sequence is TGTGCCATCAGGGCGGGCCCCGGGACAGGGGGCTTGAACACCATATATTTT. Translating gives CAIRAGPGTGGLNTIYF.

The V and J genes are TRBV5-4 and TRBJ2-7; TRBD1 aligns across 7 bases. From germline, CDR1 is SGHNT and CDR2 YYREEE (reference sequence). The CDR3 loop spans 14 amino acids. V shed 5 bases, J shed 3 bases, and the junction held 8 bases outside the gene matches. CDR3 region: CASSSQGGHYEQYF. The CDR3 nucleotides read TGTGCCAGCAGTTCCCAAGGGGGCCACTACGAGCAGTACTTC. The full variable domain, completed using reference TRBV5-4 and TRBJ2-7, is ETGVTQSPTHLIKTRGQQVTLRCSSQSGHNTVSWYQQALGQGPQFIFQYYREEENGRGNFPPRFSGLQFPNYSSELNVNALELDDSALYLCASSSQGGHYEQYFGPGTRLTVT.

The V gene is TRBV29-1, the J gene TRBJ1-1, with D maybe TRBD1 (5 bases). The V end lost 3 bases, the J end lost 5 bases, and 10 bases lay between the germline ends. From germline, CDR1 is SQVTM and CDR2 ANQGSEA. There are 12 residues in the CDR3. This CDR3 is CSVDRVGTEAFF. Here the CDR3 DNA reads TGCAGCGTTGACAGGGTAGGGACTGAAGCTTTCTTT.

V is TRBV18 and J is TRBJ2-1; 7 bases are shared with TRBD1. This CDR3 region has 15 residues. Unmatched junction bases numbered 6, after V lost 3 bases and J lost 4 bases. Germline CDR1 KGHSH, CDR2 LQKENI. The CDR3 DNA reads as TGTGCCAGCTCACCGCCGGGACAGTATTACAATGAGCAGTTCTTC. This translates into CASSPPGQYYNEQFF.

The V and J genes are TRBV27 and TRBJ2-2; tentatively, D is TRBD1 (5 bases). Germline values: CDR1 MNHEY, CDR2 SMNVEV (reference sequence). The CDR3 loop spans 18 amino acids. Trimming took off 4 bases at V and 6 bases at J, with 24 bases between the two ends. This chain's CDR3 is CASSSFGQRFRVPGELFF. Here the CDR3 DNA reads TGTGCCAGCAGTTCATTCGGTCAGAGGTTCAGGGTCCCCGGGGAGCTGTTTTTT.

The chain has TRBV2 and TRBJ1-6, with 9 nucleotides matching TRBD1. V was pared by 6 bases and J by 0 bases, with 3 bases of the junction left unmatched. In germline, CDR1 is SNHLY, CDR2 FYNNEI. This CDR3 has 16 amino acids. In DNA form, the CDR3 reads TGTGCCAGCAGAGGGACAGGGAGCTCCTATAATTCACCCCTCCACTTT. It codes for CASRGTGSSYNSPLHF.

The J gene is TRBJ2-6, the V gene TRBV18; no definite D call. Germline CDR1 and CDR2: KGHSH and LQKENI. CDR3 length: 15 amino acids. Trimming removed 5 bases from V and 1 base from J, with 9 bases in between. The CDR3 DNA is TGTGCCAGCTCAATCACAGAGTCTGGGGCCAACGTCCTGACTTTC. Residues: CASSITESGANVLTF. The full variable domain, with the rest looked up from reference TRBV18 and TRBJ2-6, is NAGVMQNPRHLVRRRGQEARLRCSPMKGHSHVYWYRQLPEEGLKFMVYLQKENIIDESGMPKERFSAEFPKEGPSILRIQQVVRGDSAAYFCASSITESGANVLTFGAGSRLTVL.